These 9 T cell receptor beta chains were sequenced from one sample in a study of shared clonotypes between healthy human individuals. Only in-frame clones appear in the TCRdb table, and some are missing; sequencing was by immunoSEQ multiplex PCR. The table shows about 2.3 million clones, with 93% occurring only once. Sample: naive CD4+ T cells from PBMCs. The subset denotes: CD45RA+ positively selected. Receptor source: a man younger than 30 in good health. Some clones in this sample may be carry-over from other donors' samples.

CDR3 sequence reads: CASSPGAGTSGRGSYEQYF. CDR3 DNA: TGTGCCAGTAGTCCTGGAGCCGGGACTAGCGGGCGTGGCTCCTACGAGCAGTACTTC. The chain links TRBV19 to TRBJ2-7; 12 bases align to TRBD2. The V and J ends lost 5 bases and 0 bases, in that order; junction bases with no gene match: 14. CDR1 and CDR2 from the germline V gene are LNHDA and SQIVND (reference sequence). CDR3 size: 19 residues.

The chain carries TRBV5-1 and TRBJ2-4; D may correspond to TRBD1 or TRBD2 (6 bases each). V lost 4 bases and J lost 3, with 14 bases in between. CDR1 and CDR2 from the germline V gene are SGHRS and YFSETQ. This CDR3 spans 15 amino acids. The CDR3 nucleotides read TGCGCCAGCAGCGCGGTACAGGGAGGCAAAAACATTCAGTACTTC. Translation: CASSAVQGGKNIQYF. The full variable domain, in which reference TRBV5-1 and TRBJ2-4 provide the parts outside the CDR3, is KAGVTQTPRYLIKTRGQQVTLSCSPISGHRSVSWYQQTPGQGLQFLFEYFSETQRNKGNFPGRFSGRQFSNSRSEMNVSTLELGDSALYLCASSAVQGGKNIQYFGAGTRLSVL.

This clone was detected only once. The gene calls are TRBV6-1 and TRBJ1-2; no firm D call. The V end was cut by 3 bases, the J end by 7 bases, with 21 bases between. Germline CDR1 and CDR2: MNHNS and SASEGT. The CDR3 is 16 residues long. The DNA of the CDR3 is TGTGCCAGCAGTGACACATACCCGGGTGTCGAAGTTGGCTACACCTTC. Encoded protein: CASSDTYPGVEVGYTF.

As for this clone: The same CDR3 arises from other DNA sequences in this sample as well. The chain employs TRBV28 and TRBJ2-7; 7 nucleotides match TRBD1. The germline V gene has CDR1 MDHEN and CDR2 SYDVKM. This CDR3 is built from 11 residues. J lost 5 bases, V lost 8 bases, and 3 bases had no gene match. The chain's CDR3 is CASRDRDEQYF. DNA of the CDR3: TGTGCCAGCCGCGACAGGGACGAGCAGTACTTC.

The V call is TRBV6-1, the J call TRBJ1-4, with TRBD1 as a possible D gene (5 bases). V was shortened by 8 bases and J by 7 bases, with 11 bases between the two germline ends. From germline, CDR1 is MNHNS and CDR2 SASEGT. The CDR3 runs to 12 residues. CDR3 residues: CASRDQGEKLFF. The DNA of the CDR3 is TGTGCCAGCCGGGACCAAGGTGAAAAACTGTTTTTT.

CDR3 sequence reads: CASSRDRSGYGYTF. CDR3 bases: TGTGCCAGTAGTAGGGACAGGTCTGGCTATGGCTACACCTTC. The J gene is TRBJ1-2, the V gene TRBV19, with TRBD1 identical over 8 bases. Per germline, CDR1 LNHDA and CDR2 SQIVND (reference sequence). The CDR3 totals 14 residues. V trimming: 4 bases; J trimming: 4 bases; junction bases outside the gene matches: 5. The entire variable domain, with the rest obtained from reference TRBV19 and TRBJ1-2, is as follows: DGGITQSPKYLFRKEGQNVTLSCEQNLNHDAMYWYRQDPGQGLRLIYYSQIVNDFQKGDIAEGYSVSREKKESFPLTVTSAQKNPTAFYLCASSRDRSGYGYTFGSGTRLTVV.

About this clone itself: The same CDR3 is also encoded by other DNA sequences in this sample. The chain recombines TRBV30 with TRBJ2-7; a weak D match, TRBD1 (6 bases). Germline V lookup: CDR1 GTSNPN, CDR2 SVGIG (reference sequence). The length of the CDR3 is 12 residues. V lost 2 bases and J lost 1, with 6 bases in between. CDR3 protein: CAWSTGSYEQYF. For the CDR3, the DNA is TGTGCCTGGAGTACAGGGTCCTACGAGCAGTACTTC.

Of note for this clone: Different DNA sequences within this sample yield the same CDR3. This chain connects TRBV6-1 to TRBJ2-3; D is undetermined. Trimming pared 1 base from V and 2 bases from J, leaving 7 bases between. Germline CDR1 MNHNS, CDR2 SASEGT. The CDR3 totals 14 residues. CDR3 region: CASSEGPYTDTQYF. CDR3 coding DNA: TGTGCCAGCAGTGAAGGGCCCTACACAGATACGCAGTATTTT.

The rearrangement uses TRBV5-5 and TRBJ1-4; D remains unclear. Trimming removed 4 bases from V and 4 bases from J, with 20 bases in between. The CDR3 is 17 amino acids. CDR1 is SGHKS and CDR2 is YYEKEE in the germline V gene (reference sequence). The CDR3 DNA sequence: TGTGCCAGCAGCCAACCCCGCCCTTCGGGGAATAATGAAAAACTGTTTTTT. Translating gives CASSQPRPSGNNEKLFF.